These 15 T cell receptor beta chains were all obtained from the same sample, sequenced in a study of cytomegalovirus exposure and HLA in healthy donors. With 60 Vbeta and 13 Jbeta primers, the PCR was carried out. The assay was immunoSEQ multiplex PCR, and TCRdb's table has in-frame clones only and misses some. In the table there are about 130,000 clones, approximately 80% of which are singletons. Sequencing input: PBMCs. These receptors all come from a man between 45 and 60 years old in good health and CMV-seronegative.

The genes are TRBV4-1 and TRBJ1-5; weak D call: TRBD1 (5 bases). Germline V gene lookup returns CDR1 MGHRA and CDR2 YSYEKL. V was trimmed by 0 bases and J by 3 bases, leaving 12 bases between them. This CDR3 has 16 residues. Here the CDR3 DNA reads TGCGCCAGCAGCCAAGAGGGGGGTGCACTCAATCAGCCCCAGCATTTT. It codes for CASSQEGGALNQPQHF.

The CDR3 is CASSLQGAQPQHF. In nucleotides, the CDR3 is TGTGCCAGCAGCCTACAGGGGGCTCAGCCCCAGCATTTT. V gene TRBV7-8 combines with J gene TRBJ1-5; 9 nucleotides line up with TRBD1. The CDR3 sequence is 13 residues long. With V trimmed by 5 bases and J by 6 bases, 2 bases remained unmatched. Per germline, CDR1 SGHVS and CDR2 FQNEAQ.

The chain recombines TRBV19 with TRBJ1-3; the D gene is possibly TRBD1 (6 bases). The CDR3 consists of 14 residues. CDR1 is LNHDA, CDR2 SQIVND, per germline (reference sequence). Trimming shortened V by 3 bases and J by 5 bases, and 11 bases separated the two germline ends. The CDR3 DNA is TGTGCCAGTAGTATCCGGGACACTAGAAACACCATATATTTT. Translating it yields CASSIRDTRNTIYF.

The V and J genes are TRBV2 and TRBJ2-7; D possibly corresponds to TRBD1 (5 bases). Germline lookup yields CDR1 SNHLY and CDR2 FYNNEI. V was trimmed by 6 bases and J by 10 bases, leaving 13 bases between them. This CDR3 region has 11 residues. The CDR3 spells CASSTTEHQYF. CDR3 nucleotides: TGTGCCAGCAGCACGACAGAACACCAGTACTTC. Looking up the rest from reference TRBV2 and TRBJ2-7 gives the full variable domain: EPEVTQTPSHQVTQMGQEVILRCVPISNHLYFYWYRQILGQKVEFLVSFYNNEISEKSEIFDDQFSVERPDGSNFTLKIRSTKLEDSAMYFCASSTTEHQYFGPGTRLTVT.

For the CDR3, the DNA is TGTGCCAGCAGCTCCTGGGACAGGACAGACTATGGCTACACCTTC. Its translation is CASSSWDRTDYGYTF. This chain links TRBV5-4 with TRBJ1-2, with 8 bases lining up with TRBD1. This CDR3 comprises 15 residues. J was trimmed by 3 bases and V by 3 bases; bases with no gene match: 7. Germline V gene data show CDR1 as SGHNT and CDR2 as YYREEE (reference sequence).

The J gene is TRBJ1-2, the V gene TRBV27, with 9 bases fitting TRBD1. Germline lookup yields CDR1 MNHEY and CDR2 SMNVEV (reference sequence). The CDR3 consists of 14 residues. After removal of 6 bases from V and 7 bases from J, the junction contained 9 bases not matched to a gene. The CDR3 is CASSFLGQGRGYTF. CDR3 in DNA: TGTGCCAGCAGCTTCCTGGGACAGGGACGTGGCTACACCTTC.

Regarding this clone: Other DNA sequences of this sample code for an identical CDR3. The chain links TRBV4-2 to TRBJ1-1; tentatively, D is TRBD1 (5 bases). Germline CDR1 LGHNA, CDR2 YNFKEQ. Trimming shortened V by 3 bases and J by 1 base, and 15 bases separated the two germline ends. There are 16 residues in the CDR3. Here the CDR3 DNA reads TGTGCCAGCAGCCAGGCAGGGTTGAGATCGAACACTGAAGCTTTCTTT. It translates to CASSQAGLRSNTEAFF.

The genes are TRBV18 and TRBJ2-7; D might be TRBD2 (6 bases). Trimming took off 3 bases at V and 6 bases at J, with 21 bases between the two ends. The CDR3 consists of 16 residues. CDR1 is KGHSH and CDR2 is LQKENI in the germline V gene. The CDR3 here is CASSPQGTYPQSEQYF. The CDR3 DNA reads TGTGCCAGCTCACCCCAAGGGACTTATCCGCAGAGCGAGCAGTACTTC.

The chain recombines TRBV5-1 with TRBJ2-3; D is possibly TRBD2 (6 bases). V was trimmed by 0 bases and J by 3 bases, leaving 14 bases between them. CDR3 size: 16 residues. Per the germline V gene, CDR1 is SGHRS and CDR2 is YFSETQ. In nucleotides, the CDR3 is TGCGCCAGCAGCTTGGATGGGGCAGGGAGGACAGATACGCAGTATTTT. Translating it yields CASSLDGAGRTDTQYF.

The rearrangement links TRBV2 to TRBJ2-3; D remains ambiguous. The CDR3 sequence is 12 residues long. Between the trimmed V and J ends, which lost 5 bases and 2 bases, there was a span of 5 bases. Germline CDR1 is SNHLY and CDR2 is FYNNEI. The DNA of the CDR3 is TGTGCCAGCAGTCCACACACAGATACGCAGTATTTT. It translates to CASSPHTDTQYF.

The chain combines TRBV4-1 with TRBJ2-7; D unclear. CDR1 and CDR2 (germline): MGHRA, YSYEKL. CDR3 length equals 13 residues. Trimming stripped 0 bases from V and 7 bases from J, with 10 bases between. This chain's CDR3 is CASSQDPIGEQYF. Here the CDR3 DNA reads TGCGCCAGCAGCCAAGACCCGATCGGGGAGCAGTACTTC.

This clone came up a few times. This chain's CDR3 is CASSGGEKLFF. DNA of the CDR3: TGTGCCAGCAGCGGCGGCGAAAAACTGTTTTTT. V gene TRBV6-6 combines with J gene TRBJ1-4; no definite D call. This CDR3 region has 11 residues. In germline, CDR1 is MNHNY, CDR2 SVGAGI (reference sequence). V lost 6 bases to trimming and J lost 8 bases, with 7 bases between them.

The gene calls are TRBV1 and TRBJ2-7; no DNA check was done on the table's D call, TRBD1. TRBV1 is given as a pseudogene. CDR3 length equals 13 residues. The CDR3: CTSSYRVGYEQYF. In DNA form, the CDR3 reads TGCACCAGCAGCTACAGGGTTGGCTACGAGCAGTACTTC.

The chain uses TRBV6-5 and TRBJ2-5; 9 nucleotides align to TRBD2. This CDR3 has 14 residues. J was trimmed by 4 bases and V by 3 bases; bases with no gene match: 3. Germline assignment: CDR1 MNHEY and CDR2 SVGAGI. The CDR3 loop reads CASSYAGGRETQYF. As DNA, the CDR3 is TGTGCCAGCAGTTATGCGGGGGGGCGAGAGACCCAGTACTTC.

This clone appeared a single time. V and J are TRBV7-9 and TRBJ1-2, with 8 bases fitting TRBD1. This CDR3 has 15 residues. Germline CDR1 SEHNR, CDR2 FQNEAQ (reference sequence). J was trimmed by 3 bases and V by 2 bases; bases with no gene match: 5. CDR3 in DNA: TGTGCCAGCAGCTTACAGGGGGCCACGCACTATGGCTACACCTTC. It yields the protein CASSLQGATHYGYTF.